Listed below are T cell receptor beta chains from one sample, sequenced in a study of T cell responses to AZD1222 COVID-19 vaccine. The assay was immunoSEQ multiplex PCR, and TCRdb's table has in-frame clones only and misses some. The table shows 60,000 to 95,000 clones, with 87% occurring only once. Specimen: peripheral blood, collected 28 days after the second AZD1222 dose. The origin of the receptors is an adult who received the AZD1222 COVID-19 vaccine. The CDR3 runs from the conserved cysteine through the conserved F or W.

j_call | v_call | cdr3_aa
TRBJ2-5 | TRBV7-2 | CASSLALPGTQYF
TRBJ2-3 | TRBV6-5 | CASRAETDTMTQYF
TRBJ1-6 | TRBV19 | CAANRGSNSPLHF
TRBJ1-5 | TRBV28 | CASGAVYSNQPQHF
TRBJ1-3 | TRBV6-5 | CASINLPGNTIYF
TRBJ1-2 | TRBV7-2 | CASSLDLSGRYTF
TRBJ1-3 | TRBV5-1 | CASKAGPGNTIYF
TRBJ2-7 | TRBV12-3/TRBV12-4 | CASTEFSYEQYF
TRBJ2-2 | TRBV11-1 | CASSSIAGENTGELFF
TRBJ1-2 | TRBV6-1 | CASSEAGTGYGYTF
TRBJ2-1 | TRBV7-3 | CASSLGGGARNEQFF
TRBJ2-5 | TRBV30 | CAWSGDYIQETQYF
TRBJ2-7 | TRBV6-1 | CASSEKPAYEQYF
TRBJ1-2 | TRBV3-1/TRBV3-2 | CASSHRAHYGYTF
TRBJ1-1 | TRBV2 | CASNNQGGGTEAFF
TRBJ1-4 | TRBV30 | CAWSVFGGDLSYGNEKLFF
TRBJ1-4 | TRBV15 | CATSRARGEKLFF
TRBJ1-6 | TRBV18 | CASSPRGQGDSPLHF
TRBJ1-1 | TRBV14 | CASSQYGETEAFF
TRBJ1-1 | TRBV14 | CASSLPRRTGKDTEAFF
TRBJ1-5 | TRBV2 | CASRGGIRQPQHF
TRBJ2-7 | TRBV7-8 | CASSLGLAGVPDEQYF
TRBJ1-2 | TRBV30 | CAWSPTKYGQGANYGYTF
TRBJ2-7 | TRBV19 | CASSSPGGSYEQYF
TRBJ1-2 | TRBV10-2 | CASSERAGGAGGYTF
TRBJ2-1 | TRBV11-2 | CASSSLEGRAYNEQFF
TRBJ1-6 | TRBV13 | CASSLKRGGGGNNSPLHF
TRBJ2-5 | TRBV3-1/TRBV3-2 | CASSRGGGKETQYF
TRBJ1-4 | TRBV7-9 | CASSLPRATNEKLFF
TRBJ1-5 | TRBV2 | CASNNRGNQPQHF
TRBJ2-7 | TRBV27 | CASSLSRGGDEQYF
TRBJ1-4 | TRBV20-1 | CSASSSTTNEKLFF
TRBJ2-7 | TRBV7-2 | CASGAGGYYEQYF
TRBJ1-2 | TRBV30 | CAWSVRTGYTF
TRBJ2-3 | TRBV7-3 | CASSLSSLITDTQYF
TRBJ2-5 | TRBV11-3 | CASSPPGEQETQYF
TRBJ2-3 | TRBV7-2 | CASSLKVAGGRSDTQYF
TRBJ2-7 | TRBV12-3/TRBV12-4 | CASSLDPLAEQYF
TRBJ1-1 | TRBV6-5 | CASSFSDSAAFF
TRBJ2-4 | TRBV5-4 | CASSPGQGLNIQYF
TRBJ1-2 | TRBV25-1 | CASSEMGPGTLYGYTF
TRBJ2-5 | TRBV12-5 | CASGSTDRVQETQYF
TRBJ2-3 | TRBV7-3 | CASSRGGRGADTQYF
TRBJ2-1 | TRBV10-3 | CAISDPGQGNEQFF
TRBJ2-1 | TRBV24-1 | CATSEQTSYNEQFF
TRBJ2-7 | TRBV25-1 | CASSGTGNEQYF